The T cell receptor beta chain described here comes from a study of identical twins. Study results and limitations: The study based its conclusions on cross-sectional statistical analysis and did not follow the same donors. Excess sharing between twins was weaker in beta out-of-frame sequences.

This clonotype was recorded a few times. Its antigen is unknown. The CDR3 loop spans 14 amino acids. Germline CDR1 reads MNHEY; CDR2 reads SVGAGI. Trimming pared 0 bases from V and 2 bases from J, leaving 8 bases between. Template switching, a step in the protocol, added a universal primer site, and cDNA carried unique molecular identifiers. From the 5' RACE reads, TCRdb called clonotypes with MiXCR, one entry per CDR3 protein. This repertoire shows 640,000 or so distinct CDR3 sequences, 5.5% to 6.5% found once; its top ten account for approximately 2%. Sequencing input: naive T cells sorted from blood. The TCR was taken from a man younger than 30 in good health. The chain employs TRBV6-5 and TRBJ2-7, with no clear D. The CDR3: CASSYSDIPYEQYF. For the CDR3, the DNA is TGTGCCAGCAGTTACTCGGATATACCCTACGAGCAGTACTTC.